The 14 T cell receptor beta chains reported below all come from one sample, sequenced in a study of T cell repertoires in cytomegalovirus infection. TCRdb reprocessed the reads via MiXCR and lists one record per CDR3 protein. Of about 260,000 distinct CDR3 sequences listed, about an eighth are singletons. The sample taken for sequencing was PBMCs. Receptors were obtained from a human donor in good health (CMV status not recorded). Some clones in this sample may be carry-over from other donors' samples.

The CDR3 loop is CSAHRLSSSYNEQFF. Here the CDR3 DNA reads TGCAGTGCTCACCGTCTGTCAAGCTCCTACAATGAGCAGTTCTTC. The chain has TRBV20-1 and TRBJ2-1; D unresolved. The CDR3 is 15 amino acids. Trimming removed 5 bases at V and 0 bases at J, with 14 bases between. Germline V lookup: CDR1 DFQATT, CDR2 SNEGSKA (reference sequence).

This clonotype was picked up a small number of times. J is TRBJ2-1 and V is TRBV19, with 7 bases aligning to TRBD1. Per germline, CDR1 LNHDA and CDR2 SQIVND (reference sequence). The CDR3 loop spans 17 amino acids. The ends lost 2 bases at V and 10 bases at J; junction bases unmatched: 17. Written as DNA, the CDR3 is TGTGCCAGTAGTATACCGTTCAGTACCAGGGGGAGCCGCGAGCAGTTCTTC. Its translation: CASSIPFSTRGSREQFF. The whole variable domain, filled in from reference TRBV19 and TRBJ2-1, reads DGGITQSPKYLFRKEGQNVTLSCEQNLNHDAMYWYRQDPGQGLRLIYYSQIVNDFQKGDIAEGYSVSREKKESFPLTVTSAQKNPTAFYLCASSIPFSTRGSREQFFGPGTRLTVL.

This clonotype was recorded a few times. The CDR3 sequence: CASSQAYGRTGANVLTF. The DNA for the CDR3 is TGCGCCAGCAGCCAAGCCTACGGGCGAACTGGGGCCAACGTCCTGACTTTC. This rearrangement joins TRBV4-1 to TRBJ2-6; D ambiguous. In germline, CDR1 is MGHRA, CDR2 YSYEKL. CDR3 length equals 17 residues. V lost 1 base, J lost 2 bases, and 12 bases lay in between.

The chain couples TRBV4-3 to TRBJ1-6, with 9 bases fitting TRBD1. V was pared by 0 bases and J by 12 bases, with 6 bases of the junction left unmatched. The CDR3 has 15 amino acids. Looked up from germline, CDR1 is LGHNA and CDR2 is YSLEER. The CDR3 protein is CASSQDRTGVRPLHF. The CDR3 nucleotides are TGCGCCAGCAGCCAAGATCGGACAGGGGTAAGACCCCTCCACTTT.

This clonotype was found a few times. The chain recombines TRBV6-5 with TRBJ1-2, with D maybe TRBD1 (6 bases). Deletions cut 5 bases from V and 4 bases from J, with 14 bases between. Germline-derived CDR1 and CDR2 are MNHEY and SVGAGI. The CDR3 extends over 14 amino acids. The CDR3 bases are TGTGCCAGCAGTCCCGCGGGACAAAGCTATGGCTACACCTTC. Amino acid sequence: CASSPAGQSYGYTF.

The chain combines TRBV7-9 with TRBJ2-7, with TRBD2 identical over 8 bases. The CDR3 totals 18 residues. From germline, CDR1 is SEHNR and CDR2 FQNEAQ (reference sequence). The V gene end was trimmed by 5 bases and the J gene end by 0 bases; junction bases not matched to a gene: 15. CDR3 coding DNA: TGTGCCAGCAGCCCGTCGCGCGGGAGGCCGCCGAGCTCCTACGAGCAGTACTTC. Residues: CASSPSRGRPPSSYEQYF. Looking up the rest from reference TRBV7-9 and TRBJ2-7 gives the full variable domain: DTGVSQNPRHKITKRGQNVTFRCDPISEHNRLYWYRQTLGQGPEFLTYFQNEAQLEKSRLLSDRFSAERPKGSFSTLEIQRTEQGDSAMYLCASSPSRGRPPSSYEQYFGPGTRLTVT.

This clonotype was counted at least ten times. V gene TRBV20-1 combines with J gene TRBJ2-1; D call uncertain. Germline V gene data show CDR1 as DFQATT and CDR2 as SNEGSKA (reference sequence). The CDR3 loop spans 15 amino acids. V was pared by 2 bases and J by 5 bases, with 16 bases between. CDR3 DNA: TGCAGTGCTAGACTTCTCCGTAATCGTGACAATGAGCAGTTCTTC. Translating it yields CSARLLRNRDNEQFF.

The chain uses TRBV28 and TRBJ2-1, with a weak D call TRBD2 (6 bases). V gave up 7 bases and J gave up 7 bases, with 17 bases separating them. This CDR3 spans 14 amino acids. Germline V gene sequence: CDR1 MDHEN, CDR2 SYDVKM. The DNA of the CDR3 is TGTGCCAGCATCCTCGGCGGGGTCGGTAATGAGCAGTTCTTC. Its translation: CASILGGVGNEQFF.

This clonotype has a count of ten or more. This chain links TRBV28 with TRBJ2-1; D remains unclear. In germline, CDR1 is MDHEN, CDR2 SYDVKM. Trimming cost V 7 bases and J 3 bases, with 4 bases left between them. CDR3 length: 11 amino acids. CDR3 bases: TGTGCCAGCACACTCTACAATGAGCAGTTCTTC. Encoded protein: CASTLYNEQFF. The whole variable domain, filled in from reference TRBV28 and TRBJ2-1, reads DVKVTQSSRYLVKRTGEKVFLECVQDMDHENMFWYRQDPGLGLRLIYFSYDVKMKEKGDIPEGYSVSREKKERFSLILESASTNQTSMYLCASTLYNEQFFGPGTRLTVL.

The sample holds many counts of this clonotype. The chain is built from TRBV29-1 and TRBJ2-3, with D tentatively TRBD1 (6 bases). Germline values: CDR1 SQVTM, CDR2 ANQGSEA. V lost 1 base and J 5 bases, leaving 13 bases between the germline ends. CDR3 size: 14 residues. The CDR3 sequence: CSVEGSEGEDTQYF. The DNA of the CDR3 is TGCAGCGTTGAAGGTAGCGAGGGGGAAGATACGCAGTATTTT.

This clonotype was counted between two and nine times. The chain carries TRBV29-1 and TRBJ2-3; TRBD2 aligns across 9 bases. V lost 7 bases and J lost 5; bases outside the gene matches: 13. CDR3 size: 15 residues. Germline CDR1 SQVTM, CDR2 ANQGSEA. The CDR3 here is CSGRASSGGKDTQYF. The CDR3, as DNA: TGCAGCGGTCGAGCCAGTAGCGGGGGAAAAGATACGCAGTATTTT.

This clonotype was counted at least ten times. V is TRBV5-8 and J is TRBJ1-5, with 7 bases that match TRBD1. Germline V gene lookup returns CDR1 SGHTS and CDR2 YDEGEE. The CDR3 runs 17 residues. V gave up 2 bases and J gave up 0 bases; unmatched junction bases: 8. The CDR3 sequence: CASSFVGTVYSNQPQHF. The DNA for the CDR3 is TGTGCCAGCAGCTTCGTCGGGACAGTTTATAGCAATCAGCCCCAGCATTTT.

This clonotype was counted at least ten times. The chain joins TRBV7-2 to TRBJ1-1; D is uncertain. V was clipped by 3 bases and J by 5 bases, with 10 bases between them. CDR3 size: 13 residues. Germline V gene lookup returns CDR1 SGHTA and CDR2 FQGNSA. The CDR3 is CASSFAEGTEAFF. The CDR3 nucleotides are TGTGCCAGCAGCTTCGCAGAAGGGACTGAAGCTTTCTTT.

The chain carries TRBV20-1 and TRBJ1-1; 7 bases fit TRBD1. V shed 0 bases, J shed 1 base, and the junction held 5 bases outside the gene matches. The CDR3 has 15 residues. From germline, CDR1 is DFQATT and CDR2 SNEGSKA (reference sequence). CDR3 region: CSARDGQAANTEAFF. CDR3 in DNA: TGCAGTGCTAGAGACGGACAGGCCGCGAACACTGAAGCTTTCTTT.